This is a list of T cell receptor beta chains from one sample in a study of regulatory T cells in long-lasting Graves disease. In TCRdb, the multiplex PCR reads were re-called with MiXCR into one record per CDR3 protein. The sample lists 400,000 to 600,000 distinct CDR3 sequences, roughly 21% occurring once. The material sequenced was peripheral blood mononuclear cells (PBMCs), taken when the disease was refractory, from a patient treated with antithyroid drugs. Source of these receptors: a female donor with Graves disease. The conserved cysteine and the conserved F or W are not part of the CDR3 here. Clone size is given for some rows only: seen once, a few or many times, or a class if the clone is expanded.

clone size,V gene,CDR3 length,J gene,CDR3 protein
many,TRBV12-3/TRBV12-4,12,TRBJ2-5,ASSPRLARKTQY
few,TRBV7-6,14,TRBJ2-3,ASRSGLARGTDTQY
many,TRBV28,11,TRBJ1-4,ASSQGIDEKLF
-,TRBV9,12,TRBJ2-7,ASSGGQVTVEQY
many,TRBV2,12,TRBJ1-5,ASSWDSGDQPQH
few,TRBV5-1,15,TRBJ1-1,ASSLFFTGGENTEAF
many,TRBV25-1,16,TRBJ1-4,ASSEGQGARTTNEKLF
-,TRBV15,13,TRBJ2-5,ATSMIYTEGGTQY
many,TRBV6-2/TRBV6-3,12,TRBJ2-5,ASSAGHIQETQY
-,TRBV20-1,12,TRBJ1-5,SASGDVVNQPQH
many,TRBV12-3/TRBV12-4,14,TRBJ1-5,ASRRQGEDSNQPQH
many,TRBV28,9,TRBJ2-4,ASTTGGIQY
-,TRBV29-1,10,TRBJ1-2,SVVRLAYGYT
many,TRBV28,13,TRBJ2-4,ASRVLAAGRNIQY
-,TRBV20-1,13,TRBJ2-7,SASRGRPGGAEQY
many,TRBV7-2,14,TRBJ2-7,ASTRSGALGSYEQY
many,TRBV12-3/TRBV12-4,11,TRBJ2-7,ASSLLLGHEQY
few,TRBV20-1,16,TRBJ1-2,SAASRGLRGSSNYGYT
many,TRBV12-5,11,TRBJ2-5,ASGRGAGGDQY
-,TRBV27,13,TRBJ2-4,ASSLRSGQTNIQY
-,TRBV28,12,TRBJ2-1,ASSGPGSYNEQF